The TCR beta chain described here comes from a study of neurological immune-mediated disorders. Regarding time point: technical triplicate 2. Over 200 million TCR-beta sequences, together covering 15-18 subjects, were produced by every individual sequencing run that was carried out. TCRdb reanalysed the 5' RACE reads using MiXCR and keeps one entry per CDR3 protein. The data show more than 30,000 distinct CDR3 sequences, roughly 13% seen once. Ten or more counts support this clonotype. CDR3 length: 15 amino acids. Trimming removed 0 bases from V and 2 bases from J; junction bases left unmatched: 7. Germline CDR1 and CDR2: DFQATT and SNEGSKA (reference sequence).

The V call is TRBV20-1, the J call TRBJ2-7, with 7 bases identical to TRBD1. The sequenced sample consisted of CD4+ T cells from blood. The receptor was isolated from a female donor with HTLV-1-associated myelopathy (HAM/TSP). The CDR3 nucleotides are TGCAGTGCTAGAGATCAAGGACAGGCGACCTACGAGCAGTACTTC. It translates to CSARDQGQATYEQYF.